This entry concerns a single TCR beta chain. Its antigen is not known. This specimen belongs to a study of chemoradiotherapy in HPV16-positive cancers. Study conclusions and caveats: Candidate HPV-specific clones and E7-related TCR motifs grew in tumor during treatment. For HPV16-positive patients, expanding HPV-responsive T cells associated with longer recurrence-free survival.

Only in-frame clones appear in the TCRdb table, and some are missing; sequencing was by immunoSEQ multiplex PCR. The sample includes approximately 30,000 clones, approximately 86% of them seen just once. The CDR3 is 13 residues long. Germline CDR1 LNHDA, CDR2 SQIVND (reference sequence). Trimming took 8 bases from V and 4 from J, leaving 14 bases between them. Repertoires were sampled repeatedly during chemoradiotherapy. This TCR derives from a human donor with HPV-associated anogenital cancer. The chain couples TRBV19 to TRBJ1-1; D gene unclear. This specimen consisted of blood, obtained from a patient who underwent chemoradiotherapy. The CDR3, as DNA: TGTGCCAGTTTCATCGGGGAGGGCACTGAAGCTTTCTTT. Its translation is CASFIGEGTEAFF.